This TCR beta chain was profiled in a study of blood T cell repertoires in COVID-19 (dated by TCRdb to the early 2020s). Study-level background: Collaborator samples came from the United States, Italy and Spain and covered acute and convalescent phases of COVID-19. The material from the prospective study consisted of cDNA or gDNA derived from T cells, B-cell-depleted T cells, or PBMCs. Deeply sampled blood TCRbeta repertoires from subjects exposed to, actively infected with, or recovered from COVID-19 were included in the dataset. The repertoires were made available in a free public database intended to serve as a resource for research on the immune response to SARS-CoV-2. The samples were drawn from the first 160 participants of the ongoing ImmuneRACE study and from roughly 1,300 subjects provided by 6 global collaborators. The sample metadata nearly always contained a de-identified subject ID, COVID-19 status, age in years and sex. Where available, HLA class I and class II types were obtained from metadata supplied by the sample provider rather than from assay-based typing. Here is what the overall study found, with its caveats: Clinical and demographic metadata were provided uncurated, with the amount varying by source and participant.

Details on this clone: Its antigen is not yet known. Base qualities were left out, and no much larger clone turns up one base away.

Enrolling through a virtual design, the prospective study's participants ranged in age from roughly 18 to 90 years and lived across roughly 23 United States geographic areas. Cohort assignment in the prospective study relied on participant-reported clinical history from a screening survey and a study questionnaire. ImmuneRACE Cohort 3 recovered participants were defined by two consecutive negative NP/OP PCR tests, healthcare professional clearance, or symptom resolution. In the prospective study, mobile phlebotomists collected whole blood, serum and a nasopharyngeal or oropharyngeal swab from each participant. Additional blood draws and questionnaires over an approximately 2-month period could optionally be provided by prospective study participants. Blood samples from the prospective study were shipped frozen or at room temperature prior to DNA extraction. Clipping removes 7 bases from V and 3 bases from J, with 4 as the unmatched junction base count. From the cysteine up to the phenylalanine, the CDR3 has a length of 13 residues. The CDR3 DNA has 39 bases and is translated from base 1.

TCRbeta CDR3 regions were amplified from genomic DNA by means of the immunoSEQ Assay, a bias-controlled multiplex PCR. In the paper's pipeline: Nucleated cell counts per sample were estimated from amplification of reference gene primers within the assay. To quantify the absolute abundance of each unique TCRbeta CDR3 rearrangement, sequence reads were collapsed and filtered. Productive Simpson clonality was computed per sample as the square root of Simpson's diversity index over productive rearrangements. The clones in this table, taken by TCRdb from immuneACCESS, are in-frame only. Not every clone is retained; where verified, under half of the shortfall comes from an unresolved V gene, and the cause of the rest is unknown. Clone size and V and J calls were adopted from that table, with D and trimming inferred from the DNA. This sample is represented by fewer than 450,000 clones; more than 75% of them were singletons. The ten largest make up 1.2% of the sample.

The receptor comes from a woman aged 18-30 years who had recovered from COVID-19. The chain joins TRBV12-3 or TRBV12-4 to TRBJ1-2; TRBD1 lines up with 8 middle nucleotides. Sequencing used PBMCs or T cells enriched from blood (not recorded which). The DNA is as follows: TGTGCCAGCACCCCGGACAGGGACTATGGCTACACCTTC. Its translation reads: CASTPDRDYGYTF.